The rows below give T cell receptor beta chains drawn from one sample of a study of cytomegalovirus exposure and HLA in healthy donors. TCRdb keeps only in-frame clones here, not all; method: immunoSEQ multiplex PCR. The sample has some 83,000 clones, 94% seen once. Sequences were obtained from PBMCs. These receptors all come from a woman in her late teens or twenties in good health and CMV-seropositive. Both conserved end residues are trimmed from each CDR3. Each record gives: J gene, CDR3 length, clone size, V gene, CDR3 protein. Clone sizes are given selectively: once, few, many, or a class where the clone is expanded.

TRBJ2-1 14 . TRBV2 ASSEVTSVLRNEQF
TRBJ1-4 12 . TRBV30 AWSRQGINEKLF
TRBJ1-2 15 once TRBV5-6 ASSLGPSRTGSYGYT
TRBJ2-7 12 . TRBV28 ASSRRTSIYEQY
TRBJ2-7 13 once TRBV6-1 ASSEAGGTRSEQY
TRBJ1-4 13 . TRBV4-3 ASSQEGGAYEKLF
TRBJ2-7 13 . TRBV7-2 ASSLSAGGFYEQY
TRBJ1-2 13 . TRBV15 ATSPGGQGDYGYT
TRBJ2-3 13 . TRBV5-1 ASSVGTSGGDTQY
TRBJ1-3 12 . TRBV7-2 ASSPQGTGNTIY
TRBJ1-5 10 . TRBV7-9 ASSGDSQPQH
TRBJ2-7 12 . TRBV28 ASRTPGSTYEQY
TRBJ2-2 18 . TRBV4-1 ASSQDFETSGPTNTGELF
TRBJ1-1 14 . TRBV4-1 ASSQSSRQGVTEAF
TRBJ1-1 10 once TRBV30 AWTDGYTEAF
TRBJ1-1 10 . TRBV28 ASLRRGARAF
TRBJ1-1 11 . TRBV28 ASSFNRVTEAF
TRBJ1-2 14 . TRBV4-1 ASSQGGGQSFYGYT
TRBJ2-1 13 . TRBV30 AWSSGLAGYNEQF
TRBJ2-1 14 . TRBV19 ASSALLAGGYNEQF
TRBJ2-2 11 few TRBV19 ASSLTVTGELF
TRBJ1-1 12 . TRBV6-1 ASRPPDRNTEAF
TRBJ2-3 14 . TRBV7-6 ASSSRTSGGGDTQY
TRBJ2-2 14 . TRBV4-2 ASSQEDRGRAGELF
TRBJ1-1 11 . TRBV7-9 ASSLNRDTEAF
TRBJ2-3 13 . TRBV23-1 ATFPQREGRDTQY
TRBJ1-1 14 . TRBV7-3 ASSLTGTPGRTEAF
TRBJ1-3 13 . TRBV18 ASSPPGQGANTIY
TRBJ1-2 11 . TRBV6-1 ASSVTGWGGYT
TRBJ2-3 14 . TRBV5-1 ASRALGGLGTDTQY
TRBJ1-2 14 . TRBV6-4 ASSGSRGKGTYGYT
TRBJ1-4 11 . TRBV30 AWISEAAGELF
TRBJ2-2 12 . TRBV5-1 ASSLGQGIGELF
TRBJ2-7 14 . TRBV7-2 ASSQGERTGLFEQY
TRBJ2-3 12 . TRBV7-9 ASSSRTVSDTQY
TRBJ1-4 13 . TRBV4-1 ASSRRQGANEKLF
TRBJ1-2 11 once TRBV6-6 ASSSGTGHGYT
TRBJ2-7 11 . TRBV11-3 ASSYSRDYEQY
. 11 . TRBV2 ASRGTGSYEQY
TRBJ1-2 17 . TRBV13 ASSTTRQGPRWESDGYT
TRBJ1-5 16 . TRBV21-1 ASSLYMRGPDSNQPQH
TRBJ2-7 13 . TRBV4-3 ASSQTEDWTYEQY
TRBJ2-1 14 . TRBV28 ASSSWTVVNYNEQF
TRBJ2-7 12 . TRBV7-3 ASSLFGGSYEQY
TRBJ2-7 12 . TRBV7-2 ASSPTTGSHEQY
TRBJ2-1 13 . TRBV19 ASRPGQGALQEQF
TRBJ1-2 11 . TRBV7-9 ASSPGDSYGYT
TRBJ2-6 16 . TRBV28 ASTLTGQTSSGANVLT
TRBJ2-4 12 . TRBV27 ASSLLGTENIQY
TRBJ1-5 13 medium-sized TRBV7-2 ASSRDYYSNQPQH
TRBJ2-3 13 . TRBV19 ASKWSGWATDTQY
TRBJ2-3 14 once TRBV5-4 ASSRRDSLDTDTQY
TRBJ2-3 12 . TRBV5-1 ASSWTGVPDTQY
TRBJ2-5 10 . TRBV29-1 SVVGRGETQY
TRBJ1-1 9 few TRBV29-1 SVDGLPEAF
TRBJ2-2 13 . TRBV7-8 ASSNQLRGSGELF
TRBJ2-7 12 . TRBV27 ASSLTGGGYEQY
TRBJ2-5 12 . TRBV7-9 ASTLQGAQETQY
TRBJ2-7 13 once TRBV11-2 ASRTAAGGAYEQY
TRBJ2-7 11 . TRBV11-1 ASSFHRDNEQY